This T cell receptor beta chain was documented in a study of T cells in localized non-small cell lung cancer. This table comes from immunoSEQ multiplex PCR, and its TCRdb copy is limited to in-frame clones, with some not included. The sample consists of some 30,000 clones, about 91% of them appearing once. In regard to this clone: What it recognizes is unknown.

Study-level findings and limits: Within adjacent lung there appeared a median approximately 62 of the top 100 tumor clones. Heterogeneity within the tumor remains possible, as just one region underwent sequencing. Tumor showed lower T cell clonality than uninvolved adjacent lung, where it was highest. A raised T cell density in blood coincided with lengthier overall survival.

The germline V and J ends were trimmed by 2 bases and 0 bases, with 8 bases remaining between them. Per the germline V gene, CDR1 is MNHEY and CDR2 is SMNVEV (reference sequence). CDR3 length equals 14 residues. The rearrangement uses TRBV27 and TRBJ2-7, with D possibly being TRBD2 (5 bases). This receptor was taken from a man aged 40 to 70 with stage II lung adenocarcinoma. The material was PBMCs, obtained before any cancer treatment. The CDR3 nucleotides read TGTGCCAGCAGTTTAAAGGAGGCCTCCTACGAGCAGTACTTC. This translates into CASSLKEASYEQYF.